This T cell receptor beta chain was captured in a study of T cells after yellow fever vaccination. TCRdb recomputed calls from the 5' RACE reads with MiXCR, one row per CDR3 protein. In the table there are around 350,000 distinct CDR3 sequences, around a tenth of which are singletons. Deletions cut 3 bases from V and 2 bases from J, with 13 bases between. The CDR3 is made up of 14 amino acids. The germline V gene encodes CDR1 SQVTM and CDR2 ANQGSEA. This clonotype showed up many times. This sequence joins TRBV29-1 and TRBJ2-5; the D gene is possibly TRBD2 (6 bases). Source: PBMCs, taken on the day of the first yellow fever vaccination. The sequence was obtained from a man between 18 and 29 years old who received the YFV17D yellow fever vaccine. The CDR3 region is CSVEAGSIQETQYF. CDR3 sequence (DNA): TGCAGCGTTGAGGCGGGGTCAATTCAAGAGACCCAGTACTTC.